One sample yielded the 22 T cell receptor beta chains listed below, sequenced in a study of TIL therapy for anti-PD-1-resistant metastatic lung cancer. The immunoSEQ assay was v3. TCRdb's table, derived via immunoSEQ multiplex PCR, lists solely in-frame clones and lacks some. Among more than 55,000 clones listed, around 69% were seen once. This sample's time point: pre-treatment sample, taken before nivolumab and TIL therapy. The source material was blood, sampled at baseline. The receptors were sampled from a person aged 25 to 85 with non-small cell lung cancer.

The gene calls are TRBV2 and TRBJ2-5; possibly TRBD1 for D (5 bases). Germline CDR1 reads SNHLY; CDR2 reads FYNNEI. V lost 4 bases and J lost 4, with 13 bases in between. The CDR3 totals 14 residues. For the CDR3, the DNA is TGTGCCAGCAGTGGGAGCAGGGTGCGAGAGACCCAGTACTTC. This sequence encodes CASSGSRVRETQYF.

This sequence joins TRBV7-9 and TRBJ2-2; D gene uncertain. The CDR3 has 11 amino acids. Germline values: CDR1 SEHNR, CDR2 FQNEAQ (reference sequence). V lost 3 bases and J lost 7, with 3 bases in between. CDR3 in DNA: TGTGCCAGCAGCTTGTACGGGGAGCTGTTTTTT. Amino acid sequence: CASSLYGELFF.

V usage is TRBV5-1 and J usage is TRBJ1-1, with D maybe TRBD1 (5 bases). CDR1 and CDR2 from the germline V gene are SGHRS and YFSETQ. CDR3 length equals 14 residues. Trimming left V 4 bases short and J 5 bases short, with 15 bases between. In nucleotides, the CDR3 is TGCGCCAGCAGCACTACGGCCGGGGGGACTGAAGCTTTCTTT. Translating gives CASSTTAGGTEAFF.

The CDR3 DNA is TGTGCCACCCGAAGGGGTTACACCGGGGAGCTGTTTTTT. This sequence encodes CATRRGYTGELFF. The chain is built from TRBV6-4 and TRBJ2-2; D possibly corresponds to TRBD1 (5 bases). This CDR3 spans 13 amino acids. Trimming stripped 10 bases from V and 3 bases from J, with 12 bases between. CDR1 and CDR2 (germline): MRHNA, SNTAGT.

The chain recombines TRBV2 with TRBJ2-7; D gene uncertain. Germline assignment: CDR1 SNHLY and CDR2 FYNNEI. CDR3 length equals 13 residues. Trimming removed 7 bases at V and 5 bases at J, with 15 bases between. CDR3 bases: TGTGCCAGCATCCCGGATGGCTTTAACGAGCAGTACTTC. The encoded protein is CASIPDGFNEQYF.

V usage is TRBV28 and J usage is TRBJ1-2; no reliable D call. The germline gives CDR1 MDHEN, CDR2 SYDVKM. CDR3 size: 13 residues. The germline V and J ends were trimmed by 7 bases and 4 bases, with 13 bases remaining between them. CDR3 loop: CASNRDSAYGYTF. The CDR3, as DNA: TGTGCCAGCAACCGGGATTCTGCCTATGGCTACACCTTC.

This rearrangement joins TRBV5-1 to TRBJ1-2; a weak D match, TRBD1 (5 bases). In germline, CDR1 is SGHRS, CDR2 YFSETQ. The CDR3 runs to 14 residues. The ends were cut back, 3 bases at V and 8 bases at J, with 17 bases in the middle. The CDR3: CASSWGLEGGGYTF. The CDR3, as DNA: TGCGCCAGCAGCTGGGGACTAGAAGGCGGAGGCTACACCTTC.

The table lists this clone with a few counts. The chain joins TRBV2 to TRBJ1-4; the D is unclear. Germline CDR1 reads SNHLY; CDR2 reads FYNNEI. Trimming stripped 2 bases from V and 4 bases from J, with 8 bases between. The CDR3 length is 14 residues. Here the CDR3 DNA reads TGTGCCAGCAGTGAACTATTGATTAATGAAAAACTGTTTTTT. Its protein product is CASSELLINEKLFF.

The chain employs TRBV30 and TRBJ1-6, with 9 nucleotides matching TRBD1. The J segment lost 1 base and the V segment lost 7 bases, leaving 11 bases of the junction unmatched. This CDR3 has 17 amino acids. Germline values: CDR1 GTSNPN, CDR2 SVGIG (reference sequence). The CDR3 spells CAFLDRGKGSYNSPLHF. CDR3 DNA sequence: TGTGCCTTCCTGGACAGGGGAAAGGGATCCTATAATTCACCCCTCCACTTT.

This clone was detected only a few times. V gene TRBV5-1 combines with J gene TRBJ1-1, with 11 positions matching TRBD1. The length of the CDR3 is 15 residues. V trimming: 4 bases; J trimming: 4 bases; junction bases outside the gene matches: 6. The germline V gene encodes CDR1 SGHRS and CDR2 YFSETQ. The CDR3 loop is CASSTTGTGGTEAFF. CDR3 DNA: TGCGCCAGCAGCACTACCGGGACAGGGGGCACTGAAGCTTTCTTT. The full variable domain, in which reference TRBV5-1 and TRBJ1-1 provide the parts outside the CDR3, is KAGVTQTPRYLIKTRGQQVTLSCSPISGHRSVSWYQQTPGQGLQFLFEYFSETQRNKGNFPGRFSGRQFSNSRSEMNVSTLELGDSALYLCASSTTGTGGTEAFFGQGTRLTVV.

This clone has just a few counts. The genes are TRBV6-5 and TRBJ1-4, with 9 bases aligning to TRBD1. Germline values: CDR1 MNHEY, CDR2 SVGAGI. CDR3 length: 15 amino acids. The J segment lost 8 bases and the V segment lost 6 bases, leaving 10 bases of the junction unmatched. In DNA, the CDR3 is TGTGCCAGCAGAAGGACCGGGACAGGGCACGAAAAACTGTTTTTT. This translates into CASRRTGTGHEKLFF.

The rearrangement links TRBV10-3 to TRBJ2-3; possibly TRBD2 for D (7 bases). The germline V and J ends were trimmed by 4 bases and 6 bases, with 17 bases remaining between them. Germline CDR1 reads ENHRY; CDR2 reads SYGVKD. CDR3 length: 15 residues. In DNA form, the CDR3 reads TGTGCCATCAGTGGTTGGCGGGGGCTCTCTGATACGCAGTATTTT. Translating gives CAISGWRGLSDTQYF.

This sequence joins TRBV6-5 and TRBJ1-1; D unresolved. This CDR3 comprises 13 residues. V was trimmed by 5 bases and J by 2 bases, leaving 9 bases between them. Looked up from germline, CDR1 is MNHEY and CDR2 is SVGAGI. Here the CDR3 reads CASSRRHNTEAFF. The CDR3 coding sequence is TGTGCCAGCAGTCGACGGCACAACACTGAAGCTTTCTTT.

The chain has TRBV13 and TRBJ2-5; D might be TRBD1 (5 bases). The germline gives CDR1 PRHDT, CDR2 FYEKMQ (reference sequence). V was pared by 9 bases and J by 1 base, with 18 bases between. The CDR3 has 15 amino acids. DNA of the CDR3: TGTGCCAGACGACTCTTCAGGGCTGTCCAAGAGACCCAGTACTTC. Protein sequence: CARRLFRAVQETQYF.

The rearrangement joins TRBV7-9 to TRBJ2-5; TRBD1 matches 10 bases. Trimming took 4 bases from V and 5 from J; bases not matched to a gene: 7. The CDR3 runs 15 residues. The germline V gene encodes CDR1 SEHNR and CDR2 FQNEAQ (reference sequence). CDR3 residues: CASSSGTGVLETQYF. The CDR3 DNA sequence: TGTGCCAGCAGCTCCGGGACAGGGGTGCTCGAGACCCAGTACTTC.

V gene TRBV5-4 combines with J gene TRBJ2-5; the D gene could be TRBD1 or TRBD2 (7 bases each). The V end was cut by 0 bases, the J end by 5 bases, with 11 bases between. Germline CDR1 reads SGHNT; CDR2 reads YYREEE (reference sequence). CDR3 size: 14 residues. The CDR3 DNA follows: TGTGCCAGCAGCTTGGGCAGGGGGGGCGAGACCCAGTACTTC. This encodes CASSLGRGGETQYF.

This clone is a singleton in its sample. V and J are TRBV5-1 and TRBJ2-7; D call uncertain. V gave up 0 bases and J gave up 7 bases, with 11 bases separating them. The CDR3 has 13 amino acids. From germline, CDR1 is SGHRS and CDR2 YFSETQ. The DNA of the CDR3 is TGCGCCAGCAGCTTGGAGGTAAAAGGAGAGCAGTACTTC. This sequence encodes CASSLEVKGEQYF.

The chain uses TRBV21-1 and TRBJ1-2. TRBV21-1 is assigned pseudogene status. The CDR3 covers 13 residues. CDR3 sequence reads: CASSNGEGRGYTF. CDR3 coding DNA: TGTGCCAGCAGCAACGGGGAGGGACGTGGCTACACCTTC.

The J gene is TRBJ2-3, the V gene TRBV5-1; D not certain. The CDR3 runs to 17 residues. Trimming took off 2 bases at V and 0 bases at J, with 16 bases between the two ends. The V gene's germline CDR1 is SGHRS and CDR2 YFSETQ. DNA for the CDR3: TGCGCCAGCAGCTTACCGATGGGCGGTTCTAGCACAGATACGCAGTATTTT. Its translation: CASSLPMGGSSTDTQYF.

Here the CDR3 reads CASSLSGTATYEQYF. The CDR3 DNA reads TGTGCCAGCAGCTTAAGCGGGACAGCAACCTACGAGCAGTACTTC. This chain uses TRBV11-3 with TRBJ2-7; perhaps D is TRBD1 or TRBD2 (7 bases each). The CDR3 sequence is 15 residues long. Germline CDR1 and CDR2: SGHNT and YENEEA. Trimming shortened V by 2 bases and J by 2 bases, and 13 bases separated the two germline ends.

The V and J genes are TRBV11-3 and TRBJ1-1; 8 positions match TRBD1. Germline CDR1 SGHNT, CDR2 YENEEA. This CDR3 is 14 amino acids long. With V trimmed by 8 bases and J by 5 bases, 10 bases remained unmatched. The CDR3 reads CASGQGVRKTEAFF. CDR3 in DNA: TGTGCCAGCGGACAGGGAGTTAGGAAAACTGAAGCTTTCTTT.

This clone was observed a handful of times. CDR3 residues: CASTAEREIYNEQFF. In DNA form, the CDR3 reads TGTGCCAGTACCGCGGAACGGGAAATCTACAATGAGCAGTTCTTC. The chain carries TRBV19 and TRBJ2-1, with D perhaps TRBD2 (5 bases). Germline CDR1 and CDR2: LNHDA and SQIVND (reference sequence). This CDR3 has 15 residues. Trimming removed 7 bases at V and 3 bases at J, with 16 bases between.